A selection of T cell receptor beta chains follows, all from one sample in a study of CD8 T cells in ankylosing spondylitis. TCRdb processed the 5' RACE reads anew with MiXCR; each CDR3 protein has one entry. In the table there are hundreds of thousands of distinct CDR3 sequences, roughly 20% of which are singletons. The specimen was blood, either unsorted or a sorted T cell fraction (not recorded which). Source of these receptors: a female donor with ankylosing spondylitis or in good health (not recorded which). The conserved cysteine and the conserved F or W are not part of the CDR3 here. Fields, in order: J gene, V gene, CDR3 protein.

TRBJ2-1 | TRBV7-2 | ASSFTARQNEQF
TRBJ2-2 | TRBV7-2 | ASSSRGGGNTGELF
TRBJ1-1 | TRBV12-3/TRBV12-4 | ASSAPGWGLNTEAF
TRBJ2-7 | TRBV5-1 | ASSLERGRDEQY
TRBJ2-1 | TRBV7-2 | ASSFSASGTDEQF
TRBJ2-1 | TRBV5-4 | ASSLGTGGRNEQF
TRBJ1-2 | TRBV5-1 | ASSLAGTDGYT
TRBJ2-2 | TRBV12-3/TRBV12-4 | ASGRDRVTGELF
TRBJ2-7 | TRBV6-2/TRBV6-3 | ASRTPRTGYEQY
TRBJ2-2 | TRBV11-3 | ASSSGQMPTGELF
TRBJ1-2 | TRBV5-6 | ASSLAGAEGYT
TRBJ2-6 | TRBV20-1 | SALAGSSGANVLT
TRBJ1-5 | TRBV5-5 | ASSSLVGGAGNQPQH
TRBJ2-3 | TRBV28 | ASMQSQRLGTQY